This T cell receptor (beta chain) derives from a study of T cells in Graves' hyperthyroidism and ophthalmopathy. Study overall: Peripheral blood collection took place at initial diagnosis, before any treatment.

Study-wide results and limits: Ophthalmopathy could be told apart from stable hyperthyroidism with a 13 V-J model. Most thyroid clonotypes expanded above 0.001 were also detected in blood.

Regions amplified from RNA transcripts were the TCR beta CDR3 regions. Initially, a first-round RT-PCR of the TCR CDR3 employed the HTBI primer set. MiXCR was run by TCRdb on the multiplex PCR reads, yielding one entry per CDR3 protein. The table lists hundreds of thousands of distinct CDR3 sequences, 14% to 15% of them singletons, with under 15% in the top ten. CDR3 size: 15 residues. In germline, CDR1 is SNHLY, CDR2 FYNNEI. After removal of 5 bases from V and 0 bases from J, the junction contained 6 bases not matched to a gene. In this sample, this clonotype turned up many times. The target antigen is unknown.

The TCR was taken from a man between 18 and 35 years old with Graves' ophthalmopathy. The rearrangement joins TRBV2 to TRBJ1-1; 7 bases fit TRBD1. Sample: blood. The DNA for the CDR3 is TGTGCCAGCAGTCAGGGGGGACCATTGAACACTGAAGCTTTCTTT. Translation gives CASSQGGPLNTEAFF.